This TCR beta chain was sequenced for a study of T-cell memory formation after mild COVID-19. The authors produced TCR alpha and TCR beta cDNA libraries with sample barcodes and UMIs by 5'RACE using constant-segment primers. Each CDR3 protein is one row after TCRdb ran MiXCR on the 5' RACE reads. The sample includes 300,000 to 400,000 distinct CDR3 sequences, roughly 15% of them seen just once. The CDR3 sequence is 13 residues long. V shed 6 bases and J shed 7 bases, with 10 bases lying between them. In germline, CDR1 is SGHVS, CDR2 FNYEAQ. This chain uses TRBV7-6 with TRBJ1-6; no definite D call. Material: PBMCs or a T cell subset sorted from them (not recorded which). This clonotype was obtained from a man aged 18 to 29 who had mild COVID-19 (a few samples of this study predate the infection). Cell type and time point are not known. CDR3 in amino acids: CASSSGRNSPLHF. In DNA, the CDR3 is TGTGCCAGCAGTTCGGGGAGAAATTCACCCCTCCACTTT.